The source of this T cell receptor beta chain is a study of beta chain features in type 1 diabetes. Study-wide findings and caveats: A possible short-template PCR bias applies equally to patients and controls.

The whole isolated RNA underwent reverse transcription, so sequencing captured expressed TCRB transcripts. The protocol was immunoSEQ multiplex PCR, while the TCRdb copy is restricted to in-frame clones and leaves out a portion. The sample comprises around 500,000 clones, 11% of which are singletons, and 0.04% to 0.05% rests with the top ten. A note on this clone: What it binds is unknown.

This sequence was found in a woman between 18 and 29 years old in good health. The sample was naive CD4+ T cells from blood.

CDR3: CSVTGIPNNEQFF. The CDR3, as DNA: TGCAGCGTAACCGGGATACCGAACAATGAGCAGTTCTTC. V usage is TRBV29-1 and J usage is TRBJ2-1; D perhaps matches TRBD2 (5 bases). V lost 6 bases and J lost 5, with 14 bases in between. This CDR3 contains 13 residues. Germline loops: CDR1 SQVTM, CDR2 ANQGSEA.